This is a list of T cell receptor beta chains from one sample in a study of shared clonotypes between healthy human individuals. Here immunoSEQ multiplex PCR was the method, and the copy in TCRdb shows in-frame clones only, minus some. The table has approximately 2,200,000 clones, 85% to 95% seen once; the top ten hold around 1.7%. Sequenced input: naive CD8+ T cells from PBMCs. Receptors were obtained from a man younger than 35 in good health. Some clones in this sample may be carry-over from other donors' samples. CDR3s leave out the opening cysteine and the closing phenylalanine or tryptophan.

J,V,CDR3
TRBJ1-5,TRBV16,ASSQRGDLNQPQH
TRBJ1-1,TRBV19,ASSPRDRVEAF
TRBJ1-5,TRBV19,ASSPERGSPQH
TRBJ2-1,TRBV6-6,ASSRQSSYNEQF
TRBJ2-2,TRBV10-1,ASSEILPGELF
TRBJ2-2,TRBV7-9,ASNLGGTGELF
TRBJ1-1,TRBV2,ASSEEQGAMDTEAF
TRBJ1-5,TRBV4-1,ASSQEGGRYSNQPQH
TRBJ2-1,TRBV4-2,ASSQGVGRVEYNEQF
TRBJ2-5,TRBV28,ASSLRTSVQETQY
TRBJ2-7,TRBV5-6,ASSLGQGAYEQY
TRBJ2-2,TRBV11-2,ASTSKAGMGTGELF
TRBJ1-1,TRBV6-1,ASSGYMNTEAF
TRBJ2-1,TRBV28,ATGVLLAGDSEQF
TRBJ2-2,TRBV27,ASRPTGPAGELF
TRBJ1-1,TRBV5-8,ASSYDTLGGASGSAF
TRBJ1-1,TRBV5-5,ASSLGTAVAWNTEAF
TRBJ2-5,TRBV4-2,ASSQDTLGTNSPVGAVTQY
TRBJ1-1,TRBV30,AWSGLPRANTEAF
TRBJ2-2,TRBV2,ASSPWTGEKGGELF
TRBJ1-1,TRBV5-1,ASKLWTGYSEAF
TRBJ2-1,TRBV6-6,ASAWTSGTNEQF